Reported below is one TCR beta chain. The data are from a study of T cells after somatic rescue of genetic block. J gave up 2 bases and V 3 bases, and 10 bases lay outside the gene matches. This CDR3 is 17 amino acids long. Germline CDR1 is SGHRS and CDR2 is YFSETQ. Data came from immunoSEQ multiplex PCR; TCRdb stores just in-frame clones and leaves some out. The sample holds more than 65,000 clones, about nine tenths seen once. The material sequenced was peripheral blood mononuclear cells (PBMCs). The J gene is TRBJ1-5, the V gene TRBV5-1, with TRBD1 matching over 8 bases. This clonotype originated in a young man. The CDR3 DNA sequence: TGCGCCAGCAGCTGGGGAACGGGACAGGAGGGCAATCAGCCCCAGCATTTT. This encodes CASSWGTGQEGNQPQHF.